The clone carrying this TCR beta chain was picked up a small number of times. The antigen remains undetermined. These data originate in a study of identical twins. General study findings and limits: Invariant cells of the MAIT and iNKT types might have partly distorted the zero-insertion analyses. Reduced insertions were recorded for abundant cord blood beta clonotypes, with no such pattern in memory repertoires.

Unique molecular identifiers were present on the cDNA, which also gained a universal primer site by template switching. TCRdb recomputed calls from the 5' RACE reads with MiXCR, one row per CDR3 protein. The top ten hold 3.5% to 4.5% of the sample, which has some 250,000 distinct CDR3 sequences, roughly 13% seen once. Donors uniformly comprised healthy Caucasians. This CDR3 is built from 15 residues. The germline V and J ends were trimmed by 0 bases and 2 bases, with 10 bases remaining between them. CDR1 SGHDT and CDR2 YYEEEE come from the germline V gene. This sample was shared with a second study, whose subject was yellow fever vaccine responses in identical twins.

Source material: memory (CD45RO+) T cells sorted from blood. This TCR was recovered from a woman younger than 35 in good health. The chain joins TRBV5-6 to TRBJ2-3; D not resolved. The CDR3: CASSLAPVPTDTQYF. The CDR3 DNA sequence: TGTGCCAGCAGCTTGGCTCCGGTCCCCACAGATACGCAGTATTTT.